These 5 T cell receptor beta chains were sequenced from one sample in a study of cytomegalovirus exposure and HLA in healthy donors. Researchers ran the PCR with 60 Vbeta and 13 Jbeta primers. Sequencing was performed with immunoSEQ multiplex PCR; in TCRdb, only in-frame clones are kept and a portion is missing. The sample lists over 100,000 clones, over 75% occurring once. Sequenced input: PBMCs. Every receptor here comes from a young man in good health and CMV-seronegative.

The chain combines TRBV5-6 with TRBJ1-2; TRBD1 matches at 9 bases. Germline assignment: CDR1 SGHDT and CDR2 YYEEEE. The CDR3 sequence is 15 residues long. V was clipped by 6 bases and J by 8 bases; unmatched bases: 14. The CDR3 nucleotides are TGTGCCAGCATCGAGGCCGGGACAGGGAGGTTAGGCTACACCTTC. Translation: CASIEAGTGRLGYTF. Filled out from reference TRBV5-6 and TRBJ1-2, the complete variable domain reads DAGVTQSPTHLIKTRGQQVTLRCSPKSGHDTVSWYQQALGQGPQFIFQYYEEEERQRGNFPDRFSGHQFPNYSSELNVNALLLGDSALYLCASIEAGTGRLGYTFGSGTRLTVV.

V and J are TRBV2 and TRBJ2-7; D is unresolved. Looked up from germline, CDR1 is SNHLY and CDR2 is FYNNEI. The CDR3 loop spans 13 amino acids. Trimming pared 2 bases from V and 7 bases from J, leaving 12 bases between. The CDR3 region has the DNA TGTGCCAGCAGTGAATACGATGGAGCGGAGCAGTACTTC. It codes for CASSEYDGAEQYF.

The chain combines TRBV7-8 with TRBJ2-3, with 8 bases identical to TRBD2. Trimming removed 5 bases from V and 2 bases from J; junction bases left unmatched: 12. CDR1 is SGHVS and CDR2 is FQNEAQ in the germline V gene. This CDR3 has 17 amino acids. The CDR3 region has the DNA TGTGCCAGCAGCCCGGGGGGGGAGGGCCAGATCACAGATACGCAGTATTTT. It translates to CASSPGGEGQITDTQYF.

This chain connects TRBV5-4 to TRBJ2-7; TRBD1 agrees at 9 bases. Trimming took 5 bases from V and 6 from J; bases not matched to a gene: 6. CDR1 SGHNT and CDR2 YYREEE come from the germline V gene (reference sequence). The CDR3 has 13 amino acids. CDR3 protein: CASRPQGAGEQYF. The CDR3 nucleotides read TGTGCCAGCAGGCCACAGGGGGCGGGCGAGCAGTACTTC.

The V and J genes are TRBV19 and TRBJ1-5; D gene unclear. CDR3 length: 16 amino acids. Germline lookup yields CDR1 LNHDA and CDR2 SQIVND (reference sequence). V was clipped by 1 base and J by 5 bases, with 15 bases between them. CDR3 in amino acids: CASSIGLRNGDQPQHF. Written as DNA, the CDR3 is TGTGCCAGTAGTATAGGTCTCAGGAACGGCGATCAGCCCCAGCATTTT.